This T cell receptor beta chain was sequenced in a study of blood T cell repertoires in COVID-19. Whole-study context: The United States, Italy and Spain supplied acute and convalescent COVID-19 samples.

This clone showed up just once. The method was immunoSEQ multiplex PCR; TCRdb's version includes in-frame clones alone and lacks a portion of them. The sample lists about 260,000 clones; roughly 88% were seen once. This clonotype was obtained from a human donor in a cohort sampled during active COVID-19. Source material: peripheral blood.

CDR3 sequence (DNA): TGCGCCAGCAGCTTGGTGACAGGGTCTGGAAACACCATATATTTT. This gives the protein CASSLVTGSGNTIYF. This chain links TRBV5-1 with TRBJ1-3; TRBD1 matches at 7 bases. CDR1 and CDR2 from the germline V gene are SGHRS and YFSETQ. Losses at the gene ends were 0 bases for V and 1 base for J; bases not matched to a gene: 1. The CDR3 spans 15 residues. Full variable domain (outside the CDR3, taken from reference TRBV5-1 and TRBJ1-3): KAGVTQTPRYLIKTRGQQVTLSCSPISGHRSVSWYQQTPGQGLQFLFEYFSETQRNKGNFPGRFSGRQFSNSRSEMNVSTLELGDSALYLCASSLVTGSGNTIYFGEGSWLTVV.